This T cell receptor (beta chain) came from a study of CD8+ T cells in alopecia areata. Whole-study findings and limits: Clonality was higher in lesional than normal scalp, especially in alopecia totalis/universalis.

After isolation, RNA underwent reverse transcription to generate cDNA as the sequencing template. TCRdb keeps only in-frame clones here, not all; method: immunoSEQ multiplex PCR. The sample holds about 150,000 clones, approximately 60% seen once. Trimming cost V 8 bases and J 1 base, with 15 bases left between them. CDR1 is GTSNPN and CDR2 is SVGIG in the germline V gene (reference sequence). The CDR3 is made up of 13 amino acids. This clone has just one count. Antigen unknown. The clonotype was recovered from a human donor in good health. The specimen was CD4+ T cells sorted from blood. This chain connects TRBV30 to TRBJ2-7; D may be TRBD1 or TRBD2 (5 bases each). CDR3 residues: CAGSWGISYEQYF. As DNA, the CDR3 is TGTGCCGGCTCATGGGGGATTTCCTACGAGCAGTACTTC.